This is a list of T cell receptor beta chains from one sample in a study of cytomegalovirus exposure and HLA in healthy donors. This table comes from immunoSEQ multiplex PCR, and its TCRdb copy is limited to in-frame clones, with some not included. In the table there are some 200,000 clones, approximately 85% of which are singletons. What was sequenced was PBMCs. These receptors were taken from a woman aged 18-35 years in good health and CMV-seronegative. The CDR3 runs from the conserved cysteine through the conserved F or W. D genes are given only for firm matches. Expanded clones get a size class; other rows say once, few or many, or leave the size out.

.	TRBV4-1	TRBJ2-5	TRBD2	CASSQVGGEYQYQETQYF	TGCGCCAGCAGCCAAGTTGGGGGGGAATACCAGTACCAAGAGACCCAGTACTTC
.	TRBV6-1	TRBJ2-3	.	CASSEVAGTDTQYF	TGTGCCAGCAGTGAAGTGGCGGGAACAGATACGCAGTATTTT
once	TRBV6-1	TRBJ2-7	.	CASSEEGVPYYEQYF	TGTGCCAGCAGTGAAGAAGGGGTCCCCTATTACGAGCAGTACTTC
.	TRBV19	TRBJ2-5	.	CASSPPGGPVQTQYF	TGTGCCAGTAGTCCACCAGGAGGCCCAGTCCAGACCCAGTACTTC
.	TRBV13	TRBJ2-7	TRBD1	CASSWDSGDEQYF	TGTGCCAGCAGCTGGGACAGTGGGGACGAGCAGTACTTC
.	TRBV29-1	TRBJ2-7	TRBD1	CSVARGQPVSYEQYF	TGCAGCGTAGCCCGGGGACAGCCCGTCTCCTACGAGCAGTACTTC
.	TRBV6-1	TRBJ2-5	TRBD2	CASSEQRTSGEETQYF	TGTGCCAGCAGTGAACAAAGGACTAGCGGGGAAGAGACCCAGTACTTC
.	TRBV5-5	TRBJ2-7	.	CASSLTRVSEQYF	TGTGCCAGCAGCTTGACGCGGGTTTCCGAGCAGTACTTC
.	TRBV29-1	TRBJ1-1	.	CSVQTGDTEAFF	TGCAGCGTCCAAACCGGTGACACTGAAGCTTTCTTT
.	TRBV19	TRBJ2-2	.	CASRTGNTGELFF	TGTGCCAGTAGGACAGGGAACACCGGGGAGCTGTTTTTT
.	TRBV13	TRBJ1-5	.	CASSLVGGLNQPQHF	TGTGCCAGCAGCTTAGTCGGGGGTCTCAATCAGCCCCAGCATTTT
.	TRBV19	TRBJ2-7	.	CASSIEGGSPALYEQYF	TGTGCCAGTAGTATAGAAGGAGGGAGTCCCGCTCTCTACGAGCAGTACTTC
.	TRBV5-1	TRBJ2-2	.	CASSLLTSGTGELFF	TGCGCCAGCAGCTTACTGACCTCAGGCACCGGGGAGCTGTTTTTT
.	TRBV15	TRBJ1-2	.	CATSSPTASNYGYTF	TGTGCCACCAGCTCCCCGACAGCCTCTAACTATGGCTACACCTTC
.	TRBV6-5	TRBJ2-7	.	CASSTGTLKREQYF	TGTGCCAGCAGTACCGGGACTTTAAAGCGGGAGCAGTACTTC
.	TRBV28	TRBJ2-3	.	CASSEQGFSTDTQYF	TGTGCCAGCAGTGAACAGGGCTTCAGCACAGATACGCAGTATTTT
few	TRBV6-5	TRBJ1-1	.	CASTKGGETEAFF	TGTGCCAGCACCAAGGGGGGGGAAACTGAAGCTTTCTTT
.	TRBV10-3	TRBJ1-2	.	CAISERTGNGYTF	TGTGCCATCAGTGAGCGAACAGGGAACGGCTACACCTTC
.	TRBV5-4	TRBJ1-1	.	CASSSDSNMNTEAFF	TGTGCCAGCAGTTCTGACAGTAACATGAACACTGAAGCTTTCTTT
.	TRBV30	TRBJ2-7	.	CAWSKGVAEQYF	TGTGCCTGGAGCAAGGGGGTGGCCGAGCAGTACTTC
.	TRBV7-9	TRBJ2-1	TRBD2	CASSLMTLIAGVGVEQFF	TGTGCCAGCAGCTTAATGACCCTCATAGCGGGAGTGGGAGTTGAGCAGTTCTTC
.	TRBV15	TRBJ1-1	TRBD1	CATSRGAGGMSEAFF	TGTGCCACCAGCAGAGGAGCAGGGGGGATGAGTGAAGCTTTCTTT
.	TRBV29-1	TRBJ2-7	.	CSVEVPPGQPYEQYF	TGCAGCGTTGAAGTTCCCCCAGGGCAACCCTACGAGCAGTACTTC
.	TRBV7-6	TRBJ2-2	TRBD2	CASSFGGLGNTGELFF	TGTGCCAGCAGCTTTGGCGGACTAGGGAACACCGGGGAGCTGTTTTTT
.	TRBV7-9	TRBJ2-1	.	CASSLETAANEQFF	TGTGCCAGCAGCTTAGAAACGGCGGCGAATGAGCAGTTCTTC
.	TRBV5-1	TRBJ2-7	.	CASSPRDYEQYF	TGCGCCAGCAGCCCCCGGGACTACGAGCAGTACTTC
.	TRBV6-1	TRBJ1-1	TRBD1	CASNPGQGKGGFF	TGTGCCAGCAATCCGGGACAGGGGAAAGGGGGTTTCTTT
.	TRBV14	TRBJ2-1	.	CASSPIRTDNEQFF	TGTGCCAGCAGCCCGATAAGGACAGACAATGAGCAGTTCTTC
.	TRBV7-9	TRBJ2-1	TRBD2	CASSLDSGGSNEQFF	TGTGCCAGCAGCTTAGACAGCGGGGGGAGCAATGAGCAGTTCTTC
.	TRBV6-5	TRBJ2-5	.	CASSPMGGETQYF	TGTGCCAGCAGTCCGATGGGGGGAGAGACCCAGTACTTC
.	TRBV6-1	TRBJ1-2	TRBD1	CASSARAGTGSGYTF	TGTGCCAGCAGTGCCCGAGCCGGGACAGGGAGCGGCTACACCTTC
.	TRBV6-5	TRBJ2-5	.	CASSYGGSQETQYF	TGTGCCAGCAGTTACGGGGGCTCTCAAGAGACCCAGTACTTC
once	TRBV4-2	TRBJ1-1	TRBD1	CASSPKRNRGTEAFF	TGTGCCAGCAGCCCAAAAAGGAACAGGGGCACTGAAGCTTTCTTT
.	TRBV2	TRBJ1-2	.	CASSEGLFGYTF	TGTGCCAGCAGTGAGGGACTCTTTGGCTACACCTTC
.	TRBV7-2	TRBJ2-1	TRBD2	CASSLLAGGQYNEQFF	TGTGCCAGCAGCTTACTAGCGGGGGGGCAATACAATGAGCAGTTCTTC
.	TRBV6-1	TRBJ1-5	.	CASNKGLRSNQPQHF	TGTGCCAGCAACAAGGGACTGCGGAGCAATCAGCCCCAGCATTTT
.	TRBV27	TRBJ2-2	TRBD1	CASSPSITGGDGELFF	TGTGCCAGCTCCCCATCAATTACAGGGGGAGACGGGGAGCTGTTTTTT
.	TRBV28	TRBJ2-1	.	CASSLGGGDNEQFF	TGTGCCAGCAGCCTAGGGGGGGGCGACAATGAGCAGTTCTTC
.	TRBV7-6	TRBJ2-5	.	CASSLTEETQYF	TGTGCCAGCAGCCTAACTGAAGAGACCCAGTACTTC
.	TRBV28	TRBJ1-5	.	CASSYNIKLDTASQPQHF	TGTGCCAGCAGTTACAATATCAAATTAGACACGGCGAGTCAGCCCCAGCATTTT
.	TRBV13	TRBJ2-5	TRBD2	CASSLRTSGKHQETQYF	TGTGCCAGCAGCTTAAGGACTAGCGGGAAACACCAAGAGACCCAGTACTTC
.	TRBV19	TRBJ2-7	TRBD2	CASSPGLGAYEQYF	TGTGCCAGTAGTCCCGGACTAGGCGCCTACGAGCAGTACTTC
.	TRBV27	TRBJ2-7	.	CASSPTGRAYEQYF	TGTGCCAGCAGTCCCACAGGGAGGGCCTACGAGCAGTACTTC
.	TRBV9	TRBJ2-5	TRBD2	CASSGTSAAGGTQYF	TGTGCCAGCAGCGGGACTAGCGCAGCCGGGGGGACCCAGTACTTC
.	TRBV2	TRBJ2-7	.	CASSGLVSEQYF	TGTGCCAGCAGTGGGCTAGTAAGCGAGCAGTACTTC
.	TRBV27	TRBJ2-7	.	CASSLGSTYEQYF	TGTGCCAGCAGTTTAGGTAGTACCTACGAGCAGTACTTC
.	TRBV7-9	TRBJ1-1	.	CASSLARGNTEAFF	TGTGCCAGCAGCTTAGCTAGGGGGAACACTGAAGCTTTCTTT
once	TRBV29-1	TRBJ2-1	TRBD2	CSVDSAGGLSYNEQFF	TGCAGCGTTGACAGCGCGGGGGGGCTGTCCTACAATGAGCAGTTCTTC
.	TRBV14	TRBJ1-2	.	CASSLRAGYGYTF	TGTGCCAGCAGCCTGAGAGCAGGTTATGGCTACACCTTC
.	TRBV19	TRBJ2-7	.	CATQGSFSGNYEQYF	TGTGCCACCCAGGGGTCGTTCAGCGGGAACTACGAGCAGTACTTC
.	TRBV7-9	TRBJ1-5	.	CSSSFWEEPQHF	TGTTCCAGCAGCTTTTGGGAGGAGCCCCAGCATTTT
.	TRBV11-3	TRBJ1-1	TRBD1	CASSLGQPNTEAFF	TGTGCCAGCAGCTTGGGACAGCCGAACACTGAAGCTTTCTTT
.	TRBV5-1	TRBJ1-1	.	CASSLVGAVEAFF	TGCGCCAGCAGCTTGGTTGGGGCGGTTGAAGCTTTCTTT
.	TRBV30	TRBJ1-5	.	CAWSVRENQPQHF	TGTGCCTGGAGTGTACGGGAGAATCAGCCCCAGCATTTT
.	TRBV4-1	TRBJ1-1	.	CASSQDRLGLPGSTEAFF	TGCGCCAGCAGCCAAGATCGCTTAGGCCTTCCCGGGAGCACTGAAGCTTTCTTT